This TCR beta chain was identified in a study of CD8+CD57+ T cells in acquired aplastic anemia. In the study overall: The DNA of sorted CD4+ and CD8+ cells averaged around 3 ug.

Genomic DNA, the template, was used for profiling of the TCR beta VDJ and CDR3. TCRdb called the reads again in MiXCR, with one record for every CDR3 protein. The sample records hundreds of thousands of distinct CDR3 sequences, just under 70% being singletons. This CDR3 has 13 amino acids. V was cut by 5 bases and J by 11 bases, with 18 bases left in between. Germline V gene sequence: CDR1 SNHLY, CDR2 FYNNEI. The study's findings and limits: Common to patients and controls were 25 to 30 CD8+ CDR3 sequences. Significant differences in CD8+ Simpson's diversity were not observed between patients and controls.

Comments on this clonotype: Its antigen remains unknown.

This sequence was found in a human donor in good health, serving as a control. The sequenced material came from sorted CD4+, CD8+, or CD8+CD57+ T cells (not recorded which) from PBMCs. The chain employs TRBV2 and TRBJ2-5, with D possibly being TRBD1 or TRBD2 (5 bases each). The CDR3: CASSLRGVDTQYF. DNA for the CDR3: TGTGCCAGCAGTTTAAGGGGAGTAGATACGCAGTACTTC. The full variable domain, in which reference TRBV2 and TRBJ2-5 provide the parts outside the CDR3, is EPEVTQTPSHQVTQMGQEVILRCVPISNHLYFYWYRQILGQKVEFLVSFYNNEISEKSEIFDDQFSVERPDGSNFTLKIRSTKLEDSAMYFCASSLRGVDTQYFGPGTRLLVL.